This is a list of T cell receptor beta chains from one sample in a study of CD8 T cells in Susac syndrome. A single record per CDR3 protein comes from TCRdb applying MiXCR to the immunoSEQ multiplex PCR reads. The table records around 170,000 distinct CDR3 sequences, around 95% of them present only once. Material for sequencing was CD4+ T cells from PBMCs. These receptors all stem from a human donor with Susac syndrome. Both conserved end residues are part of each CDR3. D genes are given only for firm matches. Clone size, where shown, is once, few, many, or a class for clones that have expanded.

j_call clone_size d_call v_call cdr3_aa cdr3_nt
TRBJ2-5 once . TRBV7-9 CASSPQWRGHQETQYF TGTGCCAGCAGCCCACAATGGCGGGGGCACCAAGAGACCCAGTACTTC
TRBJ1-5 once TRBD1 TRBV19 CASSTEGQGFQPQHF TGTGCCAGTAGTACGGAGGGACAGGGATTTCAGCCCCAGCATTTT
TRBJ1-2 . TRBD1 TRBV29-1 CSVERQGGLGDGYTF TGCAGCGTTGAGAGACAGGGAGGCTTAGGGGATGGCTACACCTTC
TRBJ1-1 . . TRBV7-8 CASSKDELNTEAFF TGTGCCAGCAGCAAGGACGAGTTGAACACTGAAGCTTTCTTT
TRBJ2-5 few . TRBV11-3 CASSLTGEETQYF TGTGCCAGCAGCTTGACAGGTGAAGAGACCCAGTACTTC
TRBJ2-1 . . TRBV19 CASRLRGGISYNEQFF TGTGCCAGTAGACTGAGAGGGGGGATCTCCTACAATGAGCAGTTCTTC
TRBJ1-3 . . TRBV12-3/TRBV12-4 CASGSRASGNTIYF TGTGCCAGCGGCTCCAGGGCCTCTGGAAACACCATATATTTT
TRBJ1-2 . . TRBV5-6 CASSLAPGHSYGYTF TGTGCCAGCAGCTTGGCACCGGGACATTCCTATGGCTACACCTTC
TRBJ1-2 . TRBD1 TRBV5-1 CASSRGQEGLDYTF TGCGCCAGCAGCCGCGGACAGGAGGGCTTGGACTACACCTTC
TRBJ2-3 . . TRBV12-3/TRBV12-4 CASSPLHTDTQYF TGTGCCAGCAGTCCTCTCCACACAGATACGCAGTATTTT
TRBJ1-1 . . TRBV30 CAWSRRGGEAFF TGTGCCTGGAGTAGGCGCGGGGGTGAAGCTTTCTTT